The clone carrying this T cell receptor (beta chain) was seen a handful of times. Its antigen is as yet unknown. Between the trimmed V and J ends, which lost 5 bases and 2 bases, there was a span of 16 bases. Germline V lookup: CDR1 MNHEY, CDR2 SMNVEV (reference sequence). CDR3 size: 16 residues. TCRdb re-analysed the 5' RACE reads in MiXCR, keeping a single row per CDR3 protein. The sample has 700,000 or so distinct CDR3 sequences, around 20% seen once. These data belong to a study of CD8 T cells in ankylosing spondylitis. Points from the study as a whole: Blood from ankylosing spondylitis patients appeared to carry a characteristic roughly 8-variant TCR beta motif. Earlier studies detected some motif variants in reactive arthritis synovial fluid and blood. Clones linked to disease were reported to show significant enrichment in matched ankylosing spondylitis synovial fluid.

The chain links TRBV27 to TRBJ1-5; no clear D. The sequence came from a male donor with ankylosing spondylitis. Sequenced sample: blood, either unsorted or a sorted T cell fraction (not recorded which). The CDR3, as DNA: TGTGCCAGCAGTGAACGGGGTCCCCTAGGCAATCAGCCCCAGCATTTT. Protein sequence: CASSERGPLGNQPQHF.